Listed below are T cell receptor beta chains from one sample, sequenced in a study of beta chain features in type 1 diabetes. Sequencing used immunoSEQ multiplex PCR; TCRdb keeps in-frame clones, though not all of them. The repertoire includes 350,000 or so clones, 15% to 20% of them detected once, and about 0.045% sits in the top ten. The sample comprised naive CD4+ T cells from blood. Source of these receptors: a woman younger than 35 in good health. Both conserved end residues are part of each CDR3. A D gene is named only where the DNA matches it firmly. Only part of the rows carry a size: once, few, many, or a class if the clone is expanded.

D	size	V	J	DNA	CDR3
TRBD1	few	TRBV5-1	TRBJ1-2	TGCGCCAGCAGCTTGGGGGACAGTTCAGTCAACTATGGCTACACCTTC	CASSLGDSSVNYGYTF
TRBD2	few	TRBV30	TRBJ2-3	TGTGCCTGGTCATCACGTACCAGCGGGGGAGCTACAGATACGCAGTATTTT	CAWSSRTSGGATDTQYF
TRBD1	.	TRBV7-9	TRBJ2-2	TGTGCCAGCAGCGATTCCCCGACAGGGCAAAAACTACGGGAGCTGTTTTTT	CASSDSPTGQKLRELFF
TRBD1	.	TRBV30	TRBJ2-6	TGTGCCTGGGGACAGGGATCTGGGGCCAACGTCCTGACTTTC	CAWGQGSGANVLTF
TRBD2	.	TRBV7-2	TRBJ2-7	TGTGCCAGCAGATCGACTAGCGGGGGTGACTACGAGCAGTACTTC	CASRSTSGGDYEQYF
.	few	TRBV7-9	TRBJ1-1	TGTGCCAGCAGCGACGGACAGAACCAGAACACTGAAGCTTTCTTT	CASSDGQNQNTEAFF
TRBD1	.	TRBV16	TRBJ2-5	TGTGCCAGCAGTCGTGGGACAGGGGGCCAAGAGACCCAGTACTTC	CASSRGTGGQETQYF
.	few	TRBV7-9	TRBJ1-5	TGTGCCAGCAGCTTAAATCAGGGAGGAACCAATCAGCCCCAGCATTTT	CASSLNQGGTNQPQHF
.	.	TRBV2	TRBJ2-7	TGTGCCAGCAGTGTAGCCTACGAGCAGTACTTC	CASSVAYEQYF
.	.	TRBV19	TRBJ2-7	TGTGCCAGTAAAGGGGCCTACGAGCAGTACTTC	CASKGAYEQYF
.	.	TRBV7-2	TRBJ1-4	TGTGCCAGCAGCCTCCGACAGGCGAGAATGAGAGAAAAACTGTTTTTT	CASSLRQARMREKLFF
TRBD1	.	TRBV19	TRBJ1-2	TGTGCCAGTAAGGATCGGAACAGGGGACTCTATGGCTACACCTTC	CASKDRNRGLYGYTF
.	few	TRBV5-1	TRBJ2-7	TGCGCCAGCAGAACCGGGACACCTTCTTACGAGCAGTACTTC	CASRTGTPSYEQYF
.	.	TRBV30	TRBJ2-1	TGTGCCTGGAGTCGGGGGTTCAACAATGAGCAGTTCTTC	CAWSRGFNNEQFF
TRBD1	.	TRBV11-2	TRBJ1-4	TGTGCCAGCAGTCTTGGACAGGGCCTTGAAAAACTGTTTTTT	CASSLGQGLEKLFF
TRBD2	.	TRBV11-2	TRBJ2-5	TGTGCCAGCAGACCAGTTAGCGGGAGAAAGGAAGAGACCCAGTACTTC	CASRPVSGRKEETQYF
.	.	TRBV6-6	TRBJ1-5	TGTGCCAGCAGTCCCGCGGGCGGGATTTATCAGCCCCAGCATTTT	CASSPAGGIYQPQHF
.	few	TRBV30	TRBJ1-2	TGTGCCTGTTCGACAGGATTCCGCTACACCTTC	CACSTGFRYTF
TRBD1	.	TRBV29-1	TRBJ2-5	TGCAGCGTTGGGACAGGGGAGACCCAGTACTTC	CSVGTGETQYF
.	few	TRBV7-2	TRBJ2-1	TGTGCCAGCAGCTTAGGACGGGGAGCGTATGAGCAGTTCTTC	CASSLGRGAYEQFF
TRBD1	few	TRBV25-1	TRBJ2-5	TGTGCCAGCAGGACAGGGGTTGGGGAGACCCAGTACTTC	CASRTGVGETQYF
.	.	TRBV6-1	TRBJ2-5	TGTGCCAGCAGTGAAGTTCGGGGGCAAGAGACCCAGTACTTC	CASSEVRGQETQYF
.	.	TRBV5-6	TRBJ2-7	TGTGCCAGCAGCCTCGACAACCACGAGCAGTACTTC	CASSLDNHEQYF
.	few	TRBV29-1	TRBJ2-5	TGCAGCGTTGAAGTCTCTAGTCTTCAGGGGGAGACCCAGTACTTC	CSVEVSSLQGETQYF
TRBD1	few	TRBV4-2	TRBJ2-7	TGTGCCAGCTCACCAACCGGGACAGGGGCCTACGAGCAGTACTTC	CASSPTGTGAYEQYF
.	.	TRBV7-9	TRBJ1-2	TGTGCCAGCAGCTTAATCGTCAGTGGACACACTGGCTACACCTTC	CASSLIVSGHTGYTF
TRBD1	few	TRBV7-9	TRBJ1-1	TGTGCCAGCAGCTTAGGCAACAGGGGGGGCACTGAAGCTTTCTTT	CASSLGNRGGTEAFF
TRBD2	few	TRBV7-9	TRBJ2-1	TGTGCCAGCTGTTATACTAGCGGGATCCCTAGCTCCTACAATGAGCAGTTCTTC	CASCYTSGIPSSYNEQFF
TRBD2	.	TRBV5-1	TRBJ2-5	TGCGCCAGCAGCTTGGTTGCAGCCCTACTAGCGGGACCCCAGTACTTC	CASSLVAALLAGPQYF
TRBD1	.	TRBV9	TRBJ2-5	TGTGCCAGCAGCTCCACTCCACAGGGGAGCGAGACCCAGTACTTC	CASSSTPQGSETQYF
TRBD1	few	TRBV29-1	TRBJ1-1	TGCAGCGTTGAATGGGTGGGAAGGCAGGGGGGCACTGAAGCTTTCTTT	CSVEWVGRQGGTEAFF
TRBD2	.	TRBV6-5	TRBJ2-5	TGTGCCAGCAGTTACCGCGGGAGGGGGCCAGAGACCCAGTACTTC	CASSYRGRGPETQYF
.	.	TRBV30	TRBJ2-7	TGTGCCTGGAGTCCCGGAGTAGGCCCGCAGTACTTC	CAWSPGVGPQYF
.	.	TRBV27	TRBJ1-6	TGTGCCAGCAGGTCCCCCCTGAGGGGGAGGGAATCACCCCTCCACTTT	CASRSPLRGRESPLHF
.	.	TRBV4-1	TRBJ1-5	TGCGCCAGCAGCCAGGGAGTCCCACGGGGGGTCCGTCAGCCCCAGCATTTT	CASSQGVPRGVRQPQHF
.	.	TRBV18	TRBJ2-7	TGTGCCAGCTCGCGTGAGGTTCGGGACGAGCAGTACTTC	CASSREVRDEQYF
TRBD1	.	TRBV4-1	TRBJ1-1	TGCGCCAGCAGCCAAGATCCGACAGGGAGAACTGAAGCTTTCTTT	CASSQDPTGRTEAFF
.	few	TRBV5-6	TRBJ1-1	TGTGCCAGCAGCTTCGGTTGGCGGAGGAACACTGAAGCTTTCTTT	CASSFGWRRNTEAFF
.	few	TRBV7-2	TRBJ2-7	TGTGCCAGCAGGGCAGTGGGGAGCTCCTACGAGCAGTACTTC	CASRAVGSSYEQYF
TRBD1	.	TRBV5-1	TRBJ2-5	TGCGCCAGCAGCTCGACAGGGCCCGAGACCCAGTACTTC	CASSSTGPETQYF
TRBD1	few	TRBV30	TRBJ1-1	TGTGCCTGGAGTAACGCGGACAGGGGGGCAACTGAAGCTTTCTTT	CAWSNADRGATEAFF
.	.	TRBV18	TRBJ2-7	TGTGCCAGCTCACCACCCAGTTCCTACGAGCAGTACTTC	CASSPPSSYEQYF